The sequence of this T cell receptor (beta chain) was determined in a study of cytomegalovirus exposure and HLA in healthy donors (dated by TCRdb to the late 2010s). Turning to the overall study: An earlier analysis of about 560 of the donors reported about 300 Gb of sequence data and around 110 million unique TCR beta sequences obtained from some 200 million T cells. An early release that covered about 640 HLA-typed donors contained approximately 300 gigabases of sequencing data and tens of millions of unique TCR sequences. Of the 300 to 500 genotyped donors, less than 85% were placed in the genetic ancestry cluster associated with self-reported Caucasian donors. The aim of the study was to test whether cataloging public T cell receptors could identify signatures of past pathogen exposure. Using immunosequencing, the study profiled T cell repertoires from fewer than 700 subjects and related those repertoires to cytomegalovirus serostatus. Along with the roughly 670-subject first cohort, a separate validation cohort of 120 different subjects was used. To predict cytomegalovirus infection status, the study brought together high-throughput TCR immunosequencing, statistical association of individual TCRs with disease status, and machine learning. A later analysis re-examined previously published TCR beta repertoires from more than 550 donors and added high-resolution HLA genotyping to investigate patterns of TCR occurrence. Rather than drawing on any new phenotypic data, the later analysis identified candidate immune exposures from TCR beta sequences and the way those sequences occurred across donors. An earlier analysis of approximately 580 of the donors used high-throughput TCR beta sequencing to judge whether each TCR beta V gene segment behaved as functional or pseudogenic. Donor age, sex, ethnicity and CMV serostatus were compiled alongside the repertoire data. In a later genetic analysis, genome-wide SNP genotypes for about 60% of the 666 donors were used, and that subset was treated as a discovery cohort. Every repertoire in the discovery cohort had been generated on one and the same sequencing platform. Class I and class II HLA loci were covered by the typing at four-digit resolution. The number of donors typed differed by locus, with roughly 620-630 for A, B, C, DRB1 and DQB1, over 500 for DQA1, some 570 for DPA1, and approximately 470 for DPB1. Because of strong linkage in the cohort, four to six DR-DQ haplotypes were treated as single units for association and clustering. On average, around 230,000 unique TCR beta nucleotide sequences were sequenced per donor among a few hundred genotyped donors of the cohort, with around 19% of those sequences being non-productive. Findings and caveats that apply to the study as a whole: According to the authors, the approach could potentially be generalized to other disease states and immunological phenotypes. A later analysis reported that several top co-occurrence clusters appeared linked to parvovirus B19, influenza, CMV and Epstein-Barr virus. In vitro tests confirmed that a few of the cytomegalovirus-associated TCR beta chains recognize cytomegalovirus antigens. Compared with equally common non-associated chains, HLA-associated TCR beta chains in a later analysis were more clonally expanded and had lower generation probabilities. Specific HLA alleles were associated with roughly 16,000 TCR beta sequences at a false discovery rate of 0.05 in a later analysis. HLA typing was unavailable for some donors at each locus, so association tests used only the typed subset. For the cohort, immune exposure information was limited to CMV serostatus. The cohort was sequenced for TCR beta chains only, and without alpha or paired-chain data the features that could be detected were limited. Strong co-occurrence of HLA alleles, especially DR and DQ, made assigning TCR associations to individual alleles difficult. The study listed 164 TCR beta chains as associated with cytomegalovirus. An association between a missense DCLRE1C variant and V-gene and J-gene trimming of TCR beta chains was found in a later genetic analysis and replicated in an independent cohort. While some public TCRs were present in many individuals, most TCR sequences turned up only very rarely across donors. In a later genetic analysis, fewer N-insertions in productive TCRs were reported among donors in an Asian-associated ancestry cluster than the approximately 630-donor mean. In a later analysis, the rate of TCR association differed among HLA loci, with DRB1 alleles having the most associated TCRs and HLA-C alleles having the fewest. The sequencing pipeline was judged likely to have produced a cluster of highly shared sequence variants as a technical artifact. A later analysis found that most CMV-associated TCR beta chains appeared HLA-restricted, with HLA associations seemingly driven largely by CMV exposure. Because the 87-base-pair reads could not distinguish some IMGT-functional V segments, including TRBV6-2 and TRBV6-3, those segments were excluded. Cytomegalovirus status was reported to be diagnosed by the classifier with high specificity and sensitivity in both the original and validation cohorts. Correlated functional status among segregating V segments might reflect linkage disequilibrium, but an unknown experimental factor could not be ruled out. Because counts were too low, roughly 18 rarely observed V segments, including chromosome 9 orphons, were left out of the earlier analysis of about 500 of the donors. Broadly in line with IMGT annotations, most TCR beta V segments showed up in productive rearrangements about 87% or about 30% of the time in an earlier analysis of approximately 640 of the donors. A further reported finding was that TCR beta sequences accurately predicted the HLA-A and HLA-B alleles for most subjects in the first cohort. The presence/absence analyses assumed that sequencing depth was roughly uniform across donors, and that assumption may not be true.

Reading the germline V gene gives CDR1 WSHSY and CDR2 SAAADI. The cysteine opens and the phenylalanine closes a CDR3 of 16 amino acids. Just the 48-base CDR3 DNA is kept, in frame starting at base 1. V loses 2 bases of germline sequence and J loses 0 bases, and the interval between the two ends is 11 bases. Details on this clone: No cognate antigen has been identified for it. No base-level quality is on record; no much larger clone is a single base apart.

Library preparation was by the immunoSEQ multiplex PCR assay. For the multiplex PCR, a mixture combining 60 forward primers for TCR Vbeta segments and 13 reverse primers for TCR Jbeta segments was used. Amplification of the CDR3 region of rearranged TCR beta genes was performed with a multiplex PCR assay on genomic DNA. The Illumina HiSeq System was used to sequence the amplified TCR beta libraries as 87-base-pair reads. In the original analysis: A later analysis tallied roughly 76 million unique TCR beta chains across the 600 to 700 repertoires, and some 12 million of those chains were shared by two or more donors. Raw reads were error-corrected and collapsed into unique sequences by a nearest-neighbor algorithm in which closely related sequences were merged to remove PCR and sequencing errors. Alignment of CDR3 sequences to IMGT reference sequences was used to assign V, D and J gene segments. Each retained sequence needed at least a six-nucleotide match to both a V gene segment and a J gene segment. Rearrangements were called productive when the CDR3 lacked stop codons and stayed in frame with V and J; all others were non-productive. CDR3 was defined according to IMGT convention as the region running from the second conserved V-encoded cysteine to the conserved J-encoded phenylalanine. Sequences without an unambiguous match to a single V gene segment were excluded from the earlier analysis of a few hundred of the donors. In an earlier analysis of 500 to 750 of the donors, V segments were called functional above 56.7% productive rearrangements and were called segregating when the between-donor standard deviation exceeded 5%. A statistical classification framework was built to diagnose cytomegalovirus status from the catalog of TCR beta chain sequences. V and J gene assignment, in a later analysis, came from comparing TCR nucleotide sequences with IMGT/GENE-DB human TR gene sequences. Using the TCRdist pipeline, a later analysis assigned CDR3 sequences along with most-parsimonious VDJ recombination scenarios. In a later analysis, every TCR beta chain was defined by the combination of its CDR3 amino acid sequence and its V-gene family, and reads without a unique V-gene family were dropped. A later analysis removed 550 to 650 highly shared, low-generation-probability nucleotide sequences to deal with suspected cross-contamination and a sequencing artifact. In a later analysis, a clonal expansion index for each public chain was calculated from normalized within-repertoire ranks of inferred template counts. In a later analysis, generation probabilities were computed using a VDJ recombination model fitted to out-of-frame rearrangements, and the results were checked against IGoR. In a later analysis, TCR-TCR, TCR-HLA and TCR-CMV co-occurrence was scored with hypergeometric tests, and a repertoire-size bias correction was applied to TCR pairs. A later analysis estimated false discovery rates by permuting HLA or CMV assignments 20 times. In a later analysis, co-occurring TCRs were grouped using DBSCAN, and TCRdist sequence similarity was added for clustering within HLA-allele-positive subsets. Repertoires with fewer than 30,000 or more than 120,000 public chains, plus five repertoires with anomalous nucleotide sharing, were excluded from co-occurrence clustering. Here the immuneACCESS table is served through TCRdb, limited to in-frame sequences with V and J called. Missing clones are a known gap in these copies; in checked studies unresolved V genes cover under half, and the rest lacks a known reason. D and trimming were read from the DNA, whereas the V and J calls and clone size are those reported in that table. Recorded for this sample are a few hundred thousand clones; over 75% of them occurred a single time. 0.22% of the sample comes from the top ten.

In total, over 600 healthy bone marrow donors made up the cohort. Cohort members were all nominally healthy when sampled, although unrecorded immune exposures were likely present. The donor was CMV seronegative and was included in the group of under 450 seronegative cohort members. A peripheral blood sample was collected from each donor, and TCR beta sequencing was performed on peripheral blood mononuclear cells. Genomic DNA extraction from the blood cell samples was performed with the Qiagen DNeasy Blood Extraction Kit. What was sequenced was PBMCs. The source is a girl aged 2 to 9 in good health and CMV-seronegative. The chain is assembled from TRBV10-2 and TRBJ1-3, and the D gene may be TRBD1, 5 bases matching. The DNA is TGCGCCAGCAGTGAGCCCTCAGGGCACTCTGGAAACACCATATATTTT. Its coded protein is CASSEPSGHSGNTIYF.